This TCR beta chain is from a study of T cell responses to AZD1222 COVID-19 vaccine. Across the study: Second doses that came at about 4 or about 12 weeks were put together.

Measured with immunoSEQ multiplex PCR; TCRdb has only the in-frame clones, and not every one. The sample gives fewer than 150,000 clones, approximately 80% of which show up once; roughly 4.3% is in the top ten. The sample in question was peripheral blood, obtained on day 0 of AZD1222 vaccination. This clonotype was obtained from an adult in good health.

The CDR3 DNA reads as TGTGCCAGCTCACCACTTGACAGGGGGTTTGGCTACACCTTC. Amino acids: CASSPLDRGFGYTF. This sequence joins TRBV18 and TRBJ1-2; 9 bases are a match to TRBD1. Germline V CDR1 and CDR2: KGHSH, LQKENI. The CDR3 length is 14 residues. The J segment lost 7 bases and the V segment lost 1 base, leaving 4 bases of the junction unmatched.